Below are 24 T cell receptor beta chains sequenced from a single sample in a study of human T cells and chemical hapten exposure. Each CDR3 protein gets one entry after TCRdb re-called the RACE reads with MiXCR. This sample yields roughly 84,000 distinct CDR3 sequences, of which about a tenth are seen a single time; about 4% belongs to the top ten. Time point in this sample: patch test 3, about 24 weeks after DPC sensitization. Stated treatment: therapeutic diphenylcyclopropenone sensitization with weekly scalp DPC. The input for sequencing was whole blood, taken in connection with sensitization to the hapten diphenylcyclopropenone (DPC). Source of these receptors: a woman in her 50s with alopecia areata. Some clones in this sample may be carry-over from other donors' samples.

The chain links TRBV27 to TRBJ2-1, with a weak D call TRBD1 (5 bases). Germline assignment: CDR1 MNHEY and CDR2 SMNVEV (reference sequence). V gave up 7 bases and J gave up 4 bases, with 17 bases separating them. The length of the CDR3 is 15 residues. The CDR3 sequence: CASTLSLQAYNEQFF. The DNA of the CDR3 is TGTGCCAGCACCCTTAGTCTACAGGCTTACAATGAGCAGTTCTTC.

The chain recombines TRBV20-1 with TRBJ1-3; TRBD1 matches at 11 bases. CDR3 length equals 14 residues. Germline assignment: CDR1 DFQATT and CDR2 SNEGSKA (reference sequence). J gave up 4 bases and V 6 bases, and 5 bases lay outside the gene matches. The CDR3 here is CSAPGQGEGNTIYF. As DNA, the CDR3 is TGCAGTGCACCGGGACAGGGGGAGGGAAACACCATATATTTT.

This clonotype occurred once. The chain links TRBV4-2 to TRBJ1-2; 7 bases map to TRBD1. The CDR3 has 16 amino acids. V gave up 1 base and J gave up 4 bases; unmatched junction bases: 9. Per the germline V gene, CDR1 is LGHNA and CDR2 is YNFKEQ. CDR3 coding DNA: TGTGCCAGCAGCCAAGGGTACAGGGGCGCGGTCTATGGCTACACCTTC. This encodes CASSQGYRGAVYGYTF.

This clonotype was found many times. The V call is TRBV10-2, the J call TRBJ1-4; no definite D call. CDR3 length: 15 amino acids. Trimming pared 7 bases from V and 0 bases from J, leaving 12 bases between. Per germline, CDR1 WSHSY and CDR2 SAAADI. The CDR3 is CASKEDSATNEKLFF. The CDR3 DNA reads TGCGCCAGCAAAGAGGACTCTGCAACTAATGAAAAACTGTTTTTT.

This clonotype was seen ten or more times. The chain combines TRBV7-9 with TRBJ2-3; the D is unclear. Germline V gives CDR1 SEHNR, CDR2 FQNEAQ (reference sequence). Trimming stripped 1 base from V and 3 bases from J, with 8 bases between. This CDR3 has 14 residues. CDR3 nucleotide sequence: TGTGCCAGCAGCTTAGAGGCCTCAACAGATACGCAGTATTTT. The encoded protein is CASSLEASTDTQYF.

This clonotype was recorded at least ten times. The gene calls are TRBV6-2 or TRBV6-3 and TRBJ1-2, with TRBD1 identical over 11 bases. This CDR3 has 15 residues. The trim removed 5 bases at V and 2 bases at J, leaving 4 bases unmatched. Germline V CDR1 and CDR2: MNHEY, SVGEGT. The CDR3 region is CASSARDRGNYGYTF. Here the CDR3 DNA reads TGTGCCAGCAGTGCCCGGGACAGGGGGAACTATGGCTACACCTTC.

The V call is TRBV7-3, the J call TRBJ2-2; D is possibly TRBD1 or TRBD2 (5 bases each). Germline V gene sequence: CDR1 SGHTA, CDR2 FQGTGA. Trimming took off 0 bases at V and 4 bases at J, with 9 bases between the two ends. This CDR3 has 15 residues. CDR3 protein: CASSLTGDRTGELFF. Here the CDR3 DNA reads TGTGCCAGCAGCTTAACCGGGGACCGCACCGGGGAGCTGTTTTTT. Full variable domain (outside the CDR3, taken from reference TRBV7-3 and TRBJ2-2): GAGVSQTPSNKVTEKGKYVELRCDPISGHTALYWYRQSLGQGPEFLIYFQGTGAADDSGLPNDRFFAVRPEGSVSTLKIQRTERGDSAVYLCASSLTGDRTGELFFGEGSRLTVL.

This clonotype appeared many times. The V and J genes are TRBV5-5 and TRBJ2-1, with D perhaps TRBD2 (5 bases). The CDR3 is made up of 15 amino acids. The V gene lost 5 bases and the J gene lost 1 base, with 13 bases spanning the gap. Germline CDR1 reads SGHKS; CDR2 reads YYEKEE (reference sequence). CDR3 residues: CASRDTRASYNEQFF. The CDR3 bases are TGTGCCAGCAGGGATACGAGGGCGTCCTACAATGAGCAGTTCTTC.

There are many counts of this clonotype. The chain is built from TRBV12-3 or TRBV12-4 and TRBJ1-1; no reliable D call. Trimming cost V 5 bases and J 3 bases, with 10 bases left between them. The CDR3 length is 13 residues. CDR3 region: CASSGQDYTEAFF. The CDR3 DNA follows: TGTGCCAGCAGTGGGCAGGACTACACTGAAGCTTTCTTT.

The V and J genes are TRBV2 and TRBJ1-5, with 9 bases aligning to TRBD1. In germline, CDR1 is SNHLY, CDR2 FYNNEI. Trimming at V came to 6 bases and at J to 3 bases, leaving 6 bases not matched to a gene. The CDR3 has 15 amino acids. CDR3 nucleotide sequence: TGTGCCAGCAGCCGAGACAGGGGGGACAATCAGCCCCAGCATTTT. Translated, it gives CASSRDRGDNQPQHF.

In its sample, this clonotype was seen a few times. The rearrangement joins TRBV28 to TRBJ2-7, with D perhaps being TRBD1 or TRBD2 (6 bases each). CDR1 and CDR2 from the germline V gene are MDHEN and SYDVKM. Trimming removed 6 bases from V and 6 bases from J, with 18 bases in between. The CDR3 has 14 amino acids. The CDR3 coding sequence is TGTGCCAGCAGCTTACAAGGGGGGCTACGCGAGCAGTACTTC. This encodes CASSLQGGLREQYF.

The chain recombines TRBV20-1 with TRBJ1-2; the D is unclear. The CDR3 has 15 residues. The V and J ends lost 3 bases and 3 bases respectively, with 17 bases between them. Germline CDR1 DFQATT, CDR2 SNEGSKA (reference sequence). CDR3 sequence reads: CSASWRLPADYGYTF. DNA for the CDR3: TGCAGTGCTAGTTGGAGGCTACCGGCGGACTATGGCTACACCTTC.

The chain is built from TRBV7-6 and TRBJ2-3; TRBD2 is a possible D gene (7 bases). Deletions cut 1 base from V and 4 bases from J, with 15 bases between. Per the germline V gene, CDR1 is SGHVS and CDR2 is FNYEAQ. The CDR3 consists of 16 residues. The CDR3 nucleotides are TGTGCCAGCAGCTTAGGAGGGGGAGGGCCTCCAGATACGCAGTATTTT. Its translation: CASSLGGGGPPDTQYF.

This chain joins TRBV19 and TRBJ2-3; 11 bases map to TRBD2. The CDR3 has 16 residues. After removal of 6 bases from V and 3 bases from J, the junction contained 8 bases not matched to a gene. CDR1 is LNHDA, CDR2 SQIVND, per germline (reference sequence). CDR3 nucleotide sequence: TGTGCCAGTAGGCCAATAGCGGGAGGGCCTACAGATACGCAGTATTTT. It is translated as CASRPIAGGPTDTQYF. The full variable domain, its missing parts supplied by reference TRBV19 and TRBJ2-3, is DGGITQSPKYLFRKEGQNVTLSCEQNLNHDAMYWYRQDPGQGLRLIYYSQIVNDFQKGDIAEGYSVSREKKESFPLTVTSAQKNPTAFYLCASRPIAGGPTDTQYFGPGTRLTVL.

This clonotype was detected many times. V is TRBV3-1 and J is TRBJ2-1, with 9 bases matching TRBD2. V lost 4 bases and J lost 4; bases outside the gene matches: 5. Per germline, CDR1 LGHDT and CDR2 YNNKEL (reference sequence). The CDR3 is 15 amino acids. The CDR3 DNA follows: TGTGCCAGCAGCCGATCTAGCGGGACTTACAATGAGCAGTTCTTC. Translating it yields CASSRSSGTYNEQFF.

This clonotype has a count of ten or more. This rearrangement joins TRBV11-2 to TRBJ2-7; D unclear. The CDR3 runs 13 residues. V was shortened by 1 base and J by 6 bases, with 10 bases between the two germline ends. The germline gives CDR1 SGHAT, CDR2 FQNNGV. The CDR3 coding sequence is TGTGCCAGCAGCTTAGCTCCGTCGCGCGAGCAGTACTTC. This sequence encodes CASSLAPSREQYF.

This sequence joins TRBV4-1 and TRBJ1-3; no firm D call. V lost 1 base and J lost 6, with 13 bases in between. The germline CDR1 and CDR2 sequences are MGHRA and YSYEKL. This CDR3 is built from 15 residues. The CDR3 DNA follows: TGCGCCAGCAGCCAAGGGGCCCGGACGTCAAACACCATATATTTT. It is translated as CASSQGARTSNTIYF.

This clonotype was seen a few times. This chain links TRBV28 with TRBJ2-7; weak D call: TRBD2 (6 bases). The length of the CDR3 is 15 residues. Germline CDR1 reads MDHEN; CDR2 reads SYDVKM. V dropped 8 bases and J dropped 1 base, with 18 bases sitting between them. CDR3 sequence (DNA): TGTGCCAGCCAGTCAGCGGGTGCCGCTTCCTACGAGCAGTACTTC. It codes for CASQSAGAASYEQYF.

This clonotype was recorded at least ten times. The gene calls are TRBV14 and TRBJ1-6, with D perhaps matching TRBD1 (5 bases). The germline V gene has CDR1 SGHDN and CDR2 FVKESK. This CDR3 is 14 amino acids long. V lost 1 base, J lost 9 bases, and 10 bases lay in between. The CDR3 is CASSQVGTGSPLHF. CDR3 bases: TGTGCCAGCAGCCAAGTTGGGACCGGTTCACCCCTCCACTTT. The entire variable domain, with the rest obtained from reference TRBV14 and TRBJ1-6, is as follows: EAGVTQFPSHSVIEKGQTVTLRCDPISGHDNLYWYRRVMGKEIKFLLHFVKESKQDESGMPNNRFLAERTGGTYSTLKVQPAELEDSGVYFCASSQVGTGSPLHFGNGTRLTVT.

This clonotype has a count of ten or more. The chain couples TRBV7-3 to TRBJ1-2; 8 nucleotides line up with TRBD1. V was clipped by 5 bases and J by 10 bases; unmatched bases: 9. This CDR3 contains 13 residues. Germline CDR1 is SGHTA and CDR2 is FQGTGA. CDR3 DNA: TGTGCCAGCAGCACCGGGACAGGAGGCGACTACACCTTC. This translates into CASSTGTGGDYTF.

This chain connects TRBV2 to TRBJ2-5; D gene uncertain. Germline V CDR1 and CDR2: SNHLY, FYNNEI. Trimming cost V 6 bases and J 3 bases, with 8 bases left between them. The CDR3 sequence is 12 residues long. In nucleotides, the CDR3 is TGTGCCAGCAGGACTCCAAAAGAGACCCAGTACTTC. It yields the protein CASRTPKETQYF.

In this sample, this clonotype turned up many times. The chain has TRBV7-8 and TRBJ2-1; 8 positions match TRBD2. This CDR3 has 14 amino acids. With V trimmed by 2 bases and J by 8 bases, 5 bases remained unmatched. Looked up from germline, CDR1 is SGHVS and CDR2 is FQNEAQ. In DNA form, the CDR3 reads TGTGCCAGCAGCTTACCCATGACTAGCGATGAGCAGTTCTTC. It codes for CASSLPMTSDEQFF.

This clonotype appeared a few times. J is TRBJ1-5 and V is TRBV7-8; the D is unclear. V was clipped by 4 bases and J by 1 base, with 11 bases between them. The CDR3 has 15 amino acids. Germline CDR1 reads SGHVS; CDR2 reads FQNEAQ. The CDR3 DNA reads TGTGCCAGCAGCTCCCTGGGTACGAGCAATCAGCCCCAGCATTTT. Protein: CASSSLGTSNQPQHF.

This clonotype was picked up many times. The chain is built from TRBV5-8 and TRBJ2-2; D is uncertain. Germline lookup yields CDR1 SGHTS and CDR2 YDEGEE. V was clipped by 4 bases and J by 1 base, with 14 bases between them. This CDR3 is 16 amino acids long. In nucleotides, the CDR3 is TGTGCCAGCAGCCTTTCCCGGACGGTGAACACCGGGGAGCTGTTTTTT. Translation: CASSLSRTVNTGELFF.